This TCR beta chain is from a study of cytomegalovirus exposure and HLA in healthy donors. The study's findings and limits: Reportedly, cytomegalovirus status was diagnosed with high sensitivity and specificity.

V was shortened by 3 bases and J by 6 bases, with 9 bases between the two germline ends. This CDR3 is built from 13 residues. The germline V gene has CDR1 SNHLY and CDR2 FYNNEI. The PCR employed 60 Vbeta primers together with 13 Jbeta primers. Repertoires were generated with immunoSEQ multiplex PCR, while TCRdb's copy carries only in-frame clones and drops some. The sample lists over 130,000 clones; 61% were seen once. In its sample, this clone was seen many times. What it binds is not known. The chain has TRBV2 and TRBJ1-5; no clear D gene. Sequencing was performed on PBMCs. The clonotype comes from a male donor in good health and CMV-seronegative. CDR3 coding DNA: TGTGCCAGCAGTGATAGGGAGGGTCAGCCCCAGCATTTT. This codes for CASSDREGQPQHF.